These 21 T cell receptor beta chains share one sample of origin, sequenced in a study of T cell changes during pregnancy in multiple sclerosis. Produced via immunoSEQ multiplex PCR; TCRdb's table is partial and in-frame only. The sample shows about 50,000 clones, about nine tenths of them seen only once. The specimen was CD4+ T cells from peripheral blood mononuclear cells, collected after pregnancy. Receptor source: a female donor in good health, enrolled as a control in a pregnancy study.

The chain has TRBV28 and TRBJ1-5; possibly TRBD1 for D (6 bases). The CDR3 covers 13 residues. The germline V and J ends were trimmed by 7 bases and 7 bases, with 14 bases remaining between them. The germline V gene encodes CDR1 MDHEN and CDR2 SYDVKM. CDR3 protein: CASKQGLGQPQHF. The CDR3 DNA reads as TGTGCCAGCAAGCAGGGGTTGGGACAGCCCCAGCATTTT.

The chain uses TRBV11-2 and TRBJ2-5, with a weak D call TRBD2 (5 bases). The CDR3 has 15 amino acids. Trimming took 5 bases from V and 5 from J, leaving 18 bases between them. Germline loops: CDR1 SGHAT, CDR2 FQNNGV. Here the CDR3 DNA reads TGTGCCAGCAGCCCTCGCGCGGGCGAGAGGGAGACCCAGTACTTC. Translated: CASSPRAGERETQYF.

The gene calls are TRBV5-1 and TRBJ2-2; 11 nucleotides agree with TRBD2. The germline gives CDR1 SGHRS, CDR2 YFSETQ. Germline trimming cut 1 base from V and 6 bases from J; bases unmatched to any gene: 8. The CDR3 is 17 residues long. The CDR3 DNA reads TGCGCCAGCAGCTTGATTAGCGGGGGGGCCGTCGCCGGGGAGCTGTTTTTT. Protein product: CASSLISGGAVAGELFF.

The rearrangement uses TRBV4-2 and TRBJ1-2; no firm D call. The CDR3 loop spans 14 amino acids. Germline V gives CDR1 LGHNA, CDR2 YNFKEQ. Deletions cut 0 bases from V and 4 bases from J, with 9 bases between. CDR3 residues: CASSQDPGSYGYTF. DNA of the CDR3: TGTGCCAGCAGCCAAGATCCGGGTAGCTATGGCTACACCTTC.

The rearrangement joins TRBV5-1 to TRBJ2-6; no clear D gene. Trimming took 4 bases from V and 0 from J, leaving 5 bases between them. This CDR3 has 14 residues. Germline CDR1 and CDR2: SGHRS and YFSETQ. In DNA, the CDR3 is TGCGCCAGCAGCACTTCCTCTGGGGCCAACGTCCTGACTTTC. Translated, it gives CASSTSSGANVLTF.

The rearrangement joins TRBV18 to TRBJ2-1; 7 bases map to TRBD1. Trimming took 0 bases from V and 6 from J; bases not matched to a gene: 2. This CDR3 contains 14 residues. In germline, CDR1 is KGHSH, CDR2 LQKENI. The DNA for the CDR3 is TGTGCCAGCTCACCACCGGGACAGACCAATGAGCAGTTCTTC. Its translation: CASSPPGQTNEQFF.

The chain links TRBV6-5 to TRBJ1-1; D ambiguous. Trimming shortened V by 6 bases and J by 1 base, and 15 bases separated the two germline ends. The CDR3 sequence is 15 residues long. Germline assignment: CDR1 MNHEY and CDR2 SVGAGI. The CDR3 reads CASRKYWAQNTEAFF. The CDR3 DNA sequence: TGTGCCAGCAGAAAATATTGGGCCCAGAACACTGAAGCTTTCTTT.

This rearrangement joins TRBV4-1 to TRBJ2-1, with 7 positions matching TRBD1. Germline V gene sequence: CDR1 MGHRA, CDR2 YSYEKL. The CDR3 contains 16 residues. Trimming at V came to 3 bases and at J to 6 bases, leaving 11 bases not matched to a gene. The CDR3, as DNA: TGCGCCAGCAGCCAGCCGGGACAGCGGCAGTTCAATGAGCAGTTCTTC. As protein: CASSQPGQRQFNEQFF.

This clone was picked up one time. The CDR3 DNA follows: TGCAGCGTTATTAGGACAGGGTGGGGCTACACCTTC. This gives the protein CSVIRTGWGYTF. V usage is TRBV29-1 and J usage is TRBJ1-2; 8 bases match TRBD1. CDR3 size: 12 residues. The V segment lost 5 bases and the J segment 8 bases; nucleotides outside the gene matches: 7. Germline assignment: CDR1 SQVTM and CDR2 ANQGSEA.

The chain combines TRBV2 with TRBJ1-1; D perhaps matches TRBD1 (5 bases). The germline V gene has CDR1 SNHLY and CDR2 FYNNEI. The length of the CDR3 is 15 residues. V gave up 7 bases and J gave up 7 bases, with 22 bases separating them. The CDR3: CASISQGSPTDEAFF. CDR3 coding DNA: TGTGCCAGCATCTCTCAGGGAAGCCCAACAGATGAAGCTTTCTTT.

The chain uses TRBV7-9 and TRBJ2-7, with D possibly TRBD2 on 5 matching bases. The CDR3 has 15 residues. V was shortened by 5 bases and J by 4 bases, with 18 bases between the two germline ends. Germline V lookup: CDR1 SEHNR, CDR2 FQNEAQ (reference sequence). The CDR3 spells CASSLPELVGYEQYF. The CDR3 DNA sequence: TGTGCCAGCAGCCTCCCCGAACTAGTCGGTTACGAGCAGTACTTC. Supplemented by reference TRBV7-9 and TRBJ2-7, the full variable domain reads DTGVSQNPRHKITKRGQNVTFRCDPISEHNRLYWYRQTLGQGPEFLTYFQNEAQLEKSRLLSDRFSAERPKGSFSTLEIQRTEQGDSAMYLCASSLPELVGYEQYFGPGTRLTVT.

V usage is TRBV19 and J usage is TRBJ1-1; TRBD1 matches at 8 bases. Germline assignment: CDR1 LNHDA and CDR2 SQIVND (reference sequence). Trimming at V came to 6 bases and at J to 1 base, leaving 4 bases not matched to a gene. CDR3 length: 14 residues. Here the CDR3 DNA reads TGTGCCAGTAGCGACAGGGGAGCGAACACTGAAGCTTTCTTT. As protein: CASSDRGANTEAFF.

This clone was detected only once. The chain employs TRBV5-8 and TRBJ2-5, with a possible D match to TRBD1 (6 bases). CDR1 is SGHTS and CDR2 is YDEGEE in the germline V gene. V shed 4 bases and J shed 1 base, with 8 bases lying between them. The CDR3 totals 13 residues. The CDR3 coding sequence is TGTGCCAGCAGCCTGGACAGCCAAGAGACCCAGTACTTC. Its translation is CASSLDSQETQYF.

With respect to this clone: The sample carries other DNA sequences with the same CDR3. This chain uses TRBV30 with TRBJ1-1, with 7 bases matching TRBD1. The CDR3 runs 17 residues. The V gene's germline CDR1 is GTSNPN and CDR2 SVGIG (reference sequence). V shed 0 bases, J shed 4 bases, and the junction held 14 bases outside the gene matches. The CDR3 sequence is CAWSVILFRDRGTEAFF. The DNA of the CDR3 is TGTGCCTGGAGTGTAATCTTATTTAGGGACAGAGGCACTGAAGCTTTCTTT. Filled out from reference TRBV30 and TRBJ1-1, the complete variable domain reads SQTIHQWPATLVQPVGSPLSLECTVEGTSNPNLYWYRQAAGRGLQLLFYSVGIGQISSEVPQNLSASRPQDRQFILSSKKLLLSDSGFYLCAWSVILFRDRGTEAFFGQGTRLTVV.

As to this clone: Additional DNA sequences in this sample encode the identical CDR3. The chain employs TRBV11-3 and TRBJ2-3, with 7 bases that match TRBD2. The CDR3 runs to 14 residues. In germline, CDR1 is SGHNT, CDR2 YENEEA. Trimming took 3 bases from V and 0 from J; bases not matched to a gene: 0. The DNA for the CDR3 is TGTGCCAGCAGCTTTAGCGGGAGCACAGATACGCAGTATTTT. This gives the protein CASSFSGSTDTQYF.

This chain connects TRBV7-8 to TRBJ2-3, with D possibly being TRBD1 (6 bases). Germline V gene lookup returns CDR1 SGHVS and CDR2 FQNEAQ. The germline V and J ends were trimmed by 4 bases and 5 bases, with 10 bases remaining between them. There are 13 residues in the CDR3. CDR3 in DNA: TGTGCCAGCAGCTGGGGGCGTGGAGATACGCAGTATTTT. Protein product: CASSWGRGDTQYF.

The gene calls are TRBV5-1 and TRBJ1-1, with a tentative D call TRBD1 (5 bases). In germline, CDR1 is SGHRS, CDR2 YFSETQ. Between the trimmed V and J ends, which lost 4 bases and 2 bases, there was a span of 12 bases. The CDR3 is 14 amino acids. This chain's CDR3 is CASSNPQGNTEAFF. CDR3 nucleotides: TGCGCCAGCAGCAACCCCCAGGGTAACACTGAAGCTTTCTTT.

V gene TRBV9 combines with J gene TRBJ2-1, with 7 bases aligning to TRBD2. The V gene's germline CDR1 is SGDLS and CDR2 YYNGEE. With 4 bases clipped from V and 6 bases from J, the junction kept 10 bases outside the gene matches. This CDR3 is 15 amino acids long. The CDR3 DNA follows: TGTGCCAGCAGCCATAGGACGGGGGGTAGCAATGAGCAGTTCTTC. Amino acids: CASSHRTGGSNEQFF.

This sequence joins TRBV7-9 and TRBJ1-1; 7 nucleotides match TRBD1. The germline V gene encodes CDR1 SEHNR and CDR2 FQNEAQ (reference sequence). The ends lost 5 bases at V and 9 bases at J; junction bases unmatched: 12. CDR3 length: 14 residues. The CDR3 DNA is TGTGCCAGCAGCCCGGACAGGTCTGACCCACAAGCTTTCTTT. This sequence encodes CASSPDRSDPQAFF.

The chain links TRBV29-1 to TRBJ2-1; 8 bases match TRBD2. The ends lost 5 bases at V and 6 bases at J; junction bases unmatched: 9. CDR3 length equals 14 residues. The germline V gene encodes CDR1 SQVTM and CDR2 ANQGSEA. The CDR3 DNA reads TGCAGCGTTCGTACGGGAGGGGGGTTCAATGAGCAGTTCTTC. This sequence encodes CSVRTGGGFNEQFF.

The J gene is TRBJ1-5, the V gene TRBV7-2; 8 nucleotides agree with TRBD1. The CDR3 is 16 amino acids. Losses at the gene ends were 5 bases for V and 3 bases for J; bases not matched to a gene: 9. Germline CDR1 SGHTA, CDR2 FQGNSA. As DNA, the CDR3 is TGTGCCAGCAGCCCCAGGACAGGGACGTTCAATCAGCCCCAGCATTTT. This sequence encodes CASSPRTGTFNQPQHF. The full variable domain, completed using reference TRBV7-2 and TRBJ1-5, is GAGVSQSPSNKVTEKGKDVELRCDPISGHTALYWYRQSLGQGLEFLIYFQGNSAPDKSGLPSDRFSAERTGGSVSTLTIQRTQQEDSAVYLCASSPRTGTFNQPQHFGDGTRLSIL.